This TCR beta chain is drawn from a study of T cells in Graves' hyperthyroidism and ophthalmopathy. Study-level points and caveats: Progression to ophthalmopathy was predicted a median of roughly 6.6 months early. Blood also carried most thyroid clonotypes expanded above 0.001.

There were TCR beta CDR3 regions amplified from RNA transcripts. When the TCR CDR3 underwent first-round RT-PCR, the HTBI primer set was used. TCRdb recomputed calls from the multiplex PCR reads with MiXCR, one row per CDR3 protein. The sample has 400,000 to 550,000 distinct CDR3 sequences, less than 25% seen once. To note about this clonotype: Its specificity is unknown.

CDR1 MGHDK and CDR2 SYGVNS come from the germline V gene. The V segment lost 3 bases and the J segment 4 bases; nucleotides outside the gene matches: 6. This CDR3 has 17 residues. The origin of this receptor is a woman between 25 and 40 years old with Graves' ophthalmopathy. The chain carries TRBV25-1 and TRBJ2-2; the match to TRBD1 covers 12 bases. Sequences were obtained from blood. CDR3 sequence reads: CASSDRDRGQITGELFF. The CDR3 DNA is TGTGCCAGCAGTGACCGGGACAGGGGGCAAATCACCGGGGAGCTGTTTTTT. The full variable domain, rest sourced from reference TRBV25-1 and TRBJ2-2, is EADIYQTPRYLVIGTGKKITLECSQTMGHDKMYWYQQDPGMELHLIHYSYGVNSTEKGDLSSESTVSRIRTEHFPLTLESARPSHTSQYLCASSDRDRGQITGELFFGEGSRLTVL.